Shown below are 20 T cell receptor beta chains from a single sample sequenced in a study of T cell responses to AZD1222 COVID-19 vaccine. Only in-frame clones appear in the TCRdb table, and some are missing; sequencing was by immunoSEQ multiplex PCR. This table holds 100,000 or so clones, 80% to 90% found once. The sample consisted of peripheral blood, taken on day 0 of AZD1222 vaccination. These receptors came from an adult in good health.

Of note for this clone: The junction shows a germline mismatch at one end, possibly a read error. The rearrangement uses TRBV10-3 and TRBJ2-7, with a possible D match to TRBD1 (5 bases). Per germline, CDR1 ENHRY and CDR2 SYGVKD. The CDR3 runs to 13 residues. CDR3: CATSDRPRDEQYF. CDR3 nucleotides: TGTGCCACCAGTGATAGGCCCAGGGACGAGCAGTACTTC.

Here the CDR3 DNA reads TGCGCCAGCAGCCAAGGCCCCTATCAAGAGACCCAGTACTTC. It specifies CASSQGPYQETQYF. The chain joins TRBV4-1 to TRBJ2-5; no clear D gene. The germline V gene has CDR1 MGHRA and CDR2 YSYEKL. The CDR3 extends over 14 amino acids. Trimming took off 1 base at V and 2 bases at J, with 8 bases between the two ends.

The chain is built from TRBV11-1 and TRBJ1-2; TRBD1 is a possible D gene (6 bases). The ends were cut back, 5 bases at V and 4 bases at J, with 11 bases in the middle. CDR1 and CDR2 (germline): SGHAT, FQDESV (reference sequence). The CDR3 has 13 amino acids. This chain's CDR3 is CASSLQGGYGYTF. In nucleotides, the CDR3 is TGTGCCAGCAGCCTACAGGGTGGCTATGGCTACACCTTC.

V and J are TRBV24-1 and TRBJ1-1; 10 nucleotides align to TRBD1. The CDR3 is 14 amino acids. The V segment lost 9 bases and the J segment 0 bases; nucleotides outside the gene matches: 3. The germline V gene encodes CDR1 KGHDR and CDR2 SFDVKD. CDR3 region: CATATGGLNTEAFF. CDR3 nucleotides: TGTGCCACCGCGACAGGGGGCCTGAACACTGAAGCTTTCTTT.

This chain uses TRBV4-2 with TRBJ1-2; no definite D call. Germline V gene lookup returns CDR1 LGHNA and CDR2 YNFKEQ. Trimming stripped 5 bases from V and 8 bases from J, with 9 bases between. CDR3 size: 11 residues. For the CDR3, the DNA is TGTGCCAGCAGCTCATCCGCCGGCTACACCTTC. Translating gives CASSSSAGYTF.

V and J are TRBV9 and TRBJ1-6; the match to TRBD1 covers 7 bases. This CDR3 region has 17 residues. V shed 4 bases and J 6 bases; nucleotides not matched to a gene: 13. CDR1 SGDLS and CDR2 YYNGEE come from the germline V gene. This chain's CDR3 is CASSPTTGRSSNSPLHF. The CDR3 region has the DNA TGTGCCAGCAGCCCTACGACAGGGAGGAGCTCTAATTCACCCCTCCACTTT.

This chain joins TRBV19 and TRBJ2-7, with D unclear. The CDR3 length is 13 residues. Germline assignment: CDR1 LNHDA and CDR2 SQIVND (reference sequence). V lost 2 bases and J 0 bases, leaving 5 bases between the germline ends. CDR3 region: CASSILHSYEQYF. CDR3 nucleotide sequence: TGTGCCAGTAGTATACTCCACTCCTACGAGCAGTACTTC.

The chain links TRBV10-1 to TRBJ1-3, with TRBD1 matching 7 bases. CDR3 size: 13 residues. J lost 3 bases, V lost 7 bases, and 3 bases had no gene match. Germline V lookup: CDR1 WNHNN, CDR2 SYGVQD (reference sequence). CDR3 DNA sequence: TGCGCCAGCACCGACAGGGTTGGAAACACCATATATTTT. Encoded protein: CASTDRVGNTIYF.

The rearrangement links TRBV2 to TRBJ2-1; 8 bases line up with TRBD2. CDR1 is SNHLY and CDR2 is FYNNEI in the germline V gene. The CDR3 spans 17 residues. The V and J ends lost 7 bases and 4 bases, in that order; junction bases with no gene match: 15. CDR3 DNA sequence: TGTGCCAGCAAGGGGGGCCTAAAGCGGGAGATTTACAATGAGCAGTTCTTC. Amino acids: CASKGGLKREIYNEQFF.

This clone has only one observation. The CDR3 DNA follows: TGTGCCAGCAGTCCGCCGGGACTTATGTACAATGAGCAGTTCTTC. It is translated as CASSPPGLMYNEQFF. The genes are TRBV14 and TRBJ2-1, with D possibly being TRBD2 (6 bases). Germline assignment: CDR1 SGHDN and CDR2 FVKESK. The CDR3 has 15 residues. The V gene lost 6 bases and the J gene lost 4 bases, with 16 bases spanning the gap.

The chain has TRBV6-5 and TRBJ1-2, with 9 nucleotides matching TRBD1. Per germline, CDR1 MNHEY and CDR2 SVGAGI. V trimming: 1 base; J trimming: 8 bases; junction bases outside the gene matches: 8. The CDR3 spans 15 residues. This CDR3 reads CASSYLGQGSRGYTF. The CDR3 coding sequence is TGTGCCAGCAGTTACTTGGGACAGGGATCGAGGGGCTACACCTTC.

This CDR3 reads CASSLGLAGYYNEQFF. In DNA form, the CDR3 reads TGTGCCAGCAGTTTAGGACTAGCGGGATACTACAATGAGCAGTTCTTC. V is TRBV27 and J is TRBJ2-1; 12 nucleotides match TRBD2. The ends lost 2 bases at V and 3 bases at J; junction bases unmatched: 2. This CDR3 comprises 16 residues. Germline V gene data show CDR1 as MNHEY and CDR2 as SMNVEV (reference sequence).

The CDR3 nucleotides read TGTGCCAGCAGTTACGGGGTCACAGATACGCAGTATTTT. As protein: CASSYGVTDTQYF. This chain links TRBV6-5 with TRBJ2-3; no definite D call. The CDR3 sequence is 13 residues long. V lost 2 bases, J lost 2 bases, and 5 bases lay in between. CDR1 and CDR2 from the germline V gene are MNHEY and SVGAGI.

This chain uses TRBV5-1 with TRBJ2-2; D may be TRBD1 (6 bases). V gave up 5 bases and J gave up 1 base, with 12 bases separating them. Germline values: CDR1 SGHRS, CDR2 YFSETQ. This CDR3 is built from 15 residues. This CDR3 is CASRDSVGNTGELFF. CDR3 DNA: TGCGCCAGCAGGGACAGCGTGGGGAACACCGGGGAGCTGTTTTTT.

This clone was detected once. This chain uses TRBV7-9 with TRBJ1-6, with 8 bases aligning to TRBD1. V lost 0 bases and J lost 9; bases outside the gene matches: 1. Germline-derived CDR1 and CDR2 are SEHNR and FQNEAQ (reference sequence). This CDR3 has 14 amino acids. As DNA, the CDR3 is TGTGCCAGCAGCTTAGCGGGACAGGCTTCACCCCTCCACTTT. Translating gives CASSLAGQASPLHF.

The chain carries TRBV23-1 and TRBJ1-2, with 10 bases fitting TRBD1. TRBV23-1 is given ORF status, its function remaining uncertain. This CDR3 has 16 residues. The J segment lost 8 bases and the V segment lost 2 bases, leaving 11 bases of the junction unmatched. CDR3 nucleotides: TGCGCCAGCAGTCAAGCCCCCGTGGCGACAGGGGGCGGCTACACCTTC. Protein product: CASSQAPVATGGGYTF.

The sample holds a few counts of this clone. V and J are TRBV3-1 (or the pseudogene TRBV3-2) and TRBJ2-7, with D maybe TRBD2 (6 bases). Germline V gene lookup returns CDR1 LGHDT and CDR2 YNNKEL (reference sequence). Between the trimmed V and J ends, which lost 0 bases and 3 bases, there was a span of 15 bases. The CDR3 length is 16 residues. DNA for the CDR3: TGTGCCAGCAGCCAAGACCTCGGAGGGACTCACTACGAGCAGTACTTC. It specifies CASSQDLGGTHYEQYF.

The chain couples TRBV12-3 or TRBV12-4 to TRBJ2-7, with unresolved D. Trimming stripped 1 base from V and 7 bases from J, with 11 bases between. This CDR3 comprises 13 residues. Written as DNA, the CDR3 is TGTGCCAGCAGTTTAGGGTTGGAATCTGAGCAGTACTTC. As protein: CASSLGLESEQYF.

The CDR3 loop reads CASSPYLTDSLSYEQYF. The CDR3 region has the DNA TGTGCCAGCAGCCCCTATCTGACCGACAGTTTATCCTACGAGCAGTACTTC. This sequence joins TRBV3-1 (or the pseudogene TRBV3-2) and TRBJ2-7, with a weak D call TRBD1 (5 bases). Trimming cost V 4 bases and J 1 base, with 20 bases left between them. CDR1 and CDR2 from the germline V gene are LGHDT and YNNKEL (reference sequence). The CDR3 length is 17 residues.

The V and J genes are TRBV7-9 and TRBJ2-7; 9 bases match TRBD1. CDR3 length equals 12 residues. The V gene's germline CDR1 is SEHNR and CDR2 FQNEAQ (reference sequence). V lost 8 bases, J lost 7 bases, and 6 bases stayed unmatched. The CDR3 DNA follows: TGTGCCAGCGGACAGGGGATGGGAGAGCAGTACTTC. It is translated as CASGQGMGEQYF.